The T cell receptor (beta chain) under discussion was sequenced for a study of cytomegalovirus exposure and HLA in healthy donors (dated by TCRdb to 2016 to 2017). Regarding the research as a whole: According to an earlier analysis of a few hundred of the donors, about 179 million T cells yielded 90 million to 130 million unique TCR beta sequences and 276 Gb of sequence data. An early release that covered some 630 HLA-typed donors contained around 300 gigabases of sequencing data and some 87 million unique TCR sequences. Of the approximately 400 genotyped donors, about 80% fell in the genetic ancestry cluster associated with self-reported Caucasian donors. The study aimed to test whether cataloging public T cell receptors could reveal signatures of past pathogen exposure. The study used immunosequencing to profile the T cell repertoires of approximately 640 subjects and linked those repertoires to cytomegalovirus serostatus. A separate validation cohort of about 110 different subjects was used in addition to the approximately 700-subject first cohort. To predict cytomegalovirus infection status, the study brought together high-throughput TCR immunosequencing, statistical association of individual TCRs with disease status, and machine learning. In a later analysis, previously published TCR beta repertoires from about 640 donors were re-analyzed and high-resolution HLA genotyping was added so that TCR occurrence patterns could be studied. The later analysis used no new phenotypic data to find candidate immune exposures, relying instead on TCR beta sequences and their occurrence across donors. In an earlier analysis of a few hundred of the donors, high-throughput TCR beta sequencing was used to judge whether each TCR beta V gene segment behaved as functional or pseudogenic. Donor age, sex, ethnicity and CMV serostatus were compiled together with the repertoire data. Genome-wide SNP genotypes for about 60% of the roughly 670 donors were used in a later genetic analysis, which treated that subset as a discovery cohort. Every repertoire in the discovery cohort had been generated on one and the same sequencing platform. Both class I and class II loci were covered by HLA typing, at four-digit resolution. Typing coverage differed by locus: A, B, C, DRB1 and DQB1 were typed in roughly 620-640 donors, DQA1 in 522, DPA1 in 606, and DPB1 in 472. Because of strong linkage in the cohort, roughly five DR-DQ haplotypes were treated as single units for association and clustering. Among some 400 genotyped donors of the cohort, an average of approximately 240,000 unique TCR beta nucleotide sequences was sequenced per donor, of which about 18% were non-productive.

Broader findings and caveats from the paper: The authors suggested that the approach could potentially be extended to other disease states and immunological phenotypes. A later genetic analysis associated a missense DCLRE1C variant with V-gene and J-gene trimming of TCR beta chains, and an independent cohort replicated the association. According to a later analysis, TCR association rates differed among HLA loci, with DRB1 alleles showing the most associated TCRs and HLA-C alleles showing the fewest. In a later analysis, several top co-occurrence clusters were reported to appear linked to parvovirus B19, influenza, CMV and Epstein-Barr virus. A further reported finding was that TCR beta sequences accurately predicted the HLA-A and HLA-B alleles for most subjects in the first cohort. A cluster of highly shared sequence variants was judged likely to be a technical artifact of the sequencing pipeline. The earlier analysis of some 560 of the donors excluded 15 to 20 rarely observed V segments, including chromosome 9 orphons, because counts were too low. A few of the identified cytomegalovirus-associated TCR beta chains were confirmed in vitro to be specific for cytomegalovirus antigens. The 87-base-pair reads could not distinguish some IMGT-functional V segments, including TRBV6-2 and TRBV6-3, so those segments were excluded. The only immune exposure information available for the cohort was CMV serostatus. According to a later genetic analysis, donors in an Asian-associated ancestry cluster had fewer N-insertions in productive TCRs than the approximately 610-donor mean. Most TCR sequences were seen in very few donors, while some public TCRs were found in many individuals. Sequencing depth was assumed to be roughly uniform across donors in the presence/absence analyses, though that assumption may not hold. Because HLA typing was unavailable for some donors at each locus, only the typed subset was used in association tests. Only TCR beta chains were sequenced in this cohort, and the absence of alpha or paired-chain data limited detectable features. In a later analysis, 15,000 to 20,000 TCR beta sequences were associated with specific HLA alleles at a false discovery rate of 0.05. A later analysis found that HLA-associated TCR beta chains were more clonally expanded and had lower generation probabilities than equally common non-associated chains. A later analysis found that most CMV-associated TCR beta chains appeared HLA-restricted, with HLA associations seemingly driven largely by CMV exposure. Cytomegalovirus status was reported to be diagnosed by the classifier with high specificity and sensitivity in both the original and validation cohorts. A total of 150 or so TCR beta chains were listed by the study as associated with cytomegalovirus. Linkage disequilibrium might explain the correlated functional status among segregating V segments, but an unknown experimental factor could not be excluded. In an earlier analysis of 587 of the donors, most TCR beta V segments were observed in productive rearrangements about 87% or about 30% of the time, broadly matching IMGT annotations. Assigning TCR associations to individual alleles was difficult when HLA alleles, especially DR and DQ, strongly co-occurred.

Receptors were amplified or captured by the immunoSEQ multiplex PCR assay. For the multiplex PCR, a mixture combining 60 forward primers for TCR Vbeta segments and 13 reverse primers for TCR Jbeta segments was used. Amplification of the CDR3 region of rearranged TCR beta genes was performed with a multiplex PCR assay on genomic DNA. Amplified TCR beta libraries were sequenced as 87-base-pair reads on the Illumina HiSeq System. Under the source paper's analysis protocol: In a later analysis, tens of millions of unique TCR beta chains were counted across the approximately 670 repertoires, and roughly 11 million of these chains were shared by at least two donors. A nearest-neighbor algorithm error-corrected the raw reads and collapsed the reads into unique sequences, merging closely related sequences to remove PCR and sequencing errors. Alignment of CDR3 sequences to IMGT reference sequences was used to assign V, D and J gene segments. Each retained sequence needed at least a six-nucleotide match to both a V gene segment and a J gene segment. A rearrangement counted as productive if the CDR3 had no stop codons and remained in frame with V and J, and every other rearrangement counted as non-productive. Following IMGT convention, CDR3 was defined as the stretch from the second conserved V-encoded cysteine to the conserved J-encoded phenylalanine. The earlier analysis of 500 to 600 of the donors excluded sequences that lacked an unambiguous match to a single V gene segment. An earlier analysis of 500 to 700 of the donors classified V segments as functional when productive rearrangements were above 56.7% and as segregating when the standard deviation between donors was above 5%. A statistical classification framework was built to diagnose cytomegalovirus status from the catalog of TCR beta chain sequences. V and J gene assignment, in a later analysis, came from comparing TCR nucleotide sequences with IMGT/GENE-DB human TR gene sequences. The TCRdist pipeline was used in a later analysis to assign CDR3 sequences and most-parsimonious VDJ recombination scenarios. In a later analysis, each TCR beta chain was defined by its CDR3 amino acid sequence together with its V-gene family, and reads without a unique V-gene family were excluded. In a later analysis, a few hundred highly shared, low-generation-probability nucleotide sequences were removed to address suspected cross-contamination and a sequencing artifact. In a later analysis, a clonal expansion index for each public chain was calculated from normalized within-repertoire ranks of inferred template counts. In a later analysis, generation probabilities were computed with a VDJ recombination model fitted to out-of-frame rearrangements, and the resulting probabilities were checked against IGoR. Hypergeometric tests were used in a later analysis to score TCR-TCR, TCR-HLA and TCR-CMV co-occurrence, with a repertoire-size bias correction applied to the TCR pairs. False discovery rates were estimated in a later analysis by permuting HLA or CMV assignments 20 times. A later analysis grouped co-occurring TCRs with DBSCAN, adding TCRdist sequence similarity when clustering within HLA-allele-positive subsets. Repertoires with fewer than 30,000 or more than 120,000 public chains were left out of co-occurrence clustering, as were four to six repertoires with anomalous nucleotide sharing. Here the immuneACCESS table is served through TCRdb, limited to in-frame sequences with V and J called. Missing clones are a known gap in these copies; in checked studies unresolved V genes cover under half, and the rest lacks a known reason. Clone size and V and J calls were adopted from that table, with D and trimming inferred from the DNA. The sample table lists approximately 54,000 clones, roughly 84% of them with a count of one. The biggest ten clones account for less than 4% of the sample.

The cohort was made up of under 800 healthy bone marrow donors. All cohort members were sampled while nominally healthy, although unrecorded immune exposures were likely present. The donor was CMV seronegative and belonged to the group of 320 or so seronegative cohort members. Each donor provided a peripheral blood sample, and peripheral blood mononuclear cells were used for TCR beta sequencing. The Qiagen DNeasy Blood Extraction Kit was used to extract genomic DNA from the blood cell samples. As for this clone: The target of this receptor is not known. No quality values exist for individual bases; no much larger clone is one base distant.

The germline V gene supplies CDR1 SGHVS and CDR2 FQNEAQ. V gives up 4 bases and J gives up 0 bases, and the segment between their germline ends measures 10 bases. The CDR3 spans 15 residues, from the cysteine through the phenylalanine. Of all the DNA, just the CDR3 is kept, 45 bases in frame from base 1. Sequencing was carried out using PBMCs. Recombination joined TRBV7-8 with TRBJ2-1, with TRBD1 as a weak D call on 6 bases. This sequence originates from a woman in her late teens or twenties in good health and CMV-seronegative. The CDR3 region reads CASSWQGSSYNEQFF. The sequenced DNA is TGTGCCAGCAGCTGGCAGGGGTCCTCCTACAATGAGCAGTTCTTC.